This section outlines one T cell receptor beta chain sequence together with its context. This record belongs to a study of PD-L1 blockade in urothelial cancer. On the study more broadly: Patients took up atezolizumab around 2014 at 1,200 mg intravenously every 3 weeks. Between 0 and 3 chemotherapy regimens preceded treatment for each patient.

Assay used: immunoSEQ multiplex PCR; TCRdb lists only in-frame clones, some missing. Among around 66,000 clones listed, about 88% were seen once. Time point reported: peripheral blood 6 weeks after treatment start. Locally advanced or metastatic urothelial carcinoma affected the patients. The V gene end was trimmed by 6 bases and the J gene end by 8 bases; junction bases not matched to a gene: 4. From germline, CDR1 is MNHEY and CDR2 SVGAGI. There are 12 residues in the CDR3. This specimen consisted of PBMCs, obtained around atezolizumab (anti-PD-L1) treatment. This sequence was found in a man aged 55 to 69 with urothelial cancer. V usage is TRBV6-5 and J usage is TRBJ1-1; 9 bases are a match to TRBD1. CDR3 DNA: TGTGCCAGCAGGGACAGGGGCGGGGAAGCTTTCTTT. Its translation: CASRDRGGEAFF.